The rows below give T cell receptor beta chains drawn from one sample of a study of regulatory T cells in long-lasting Graves disease. TCRdb re-analysed the multiplex PCR reads in MiXCR, keeping a single row per CDR3 protein. Here the sample spans roughly 520,000 distinct CDR3 sequences, around 12% being singletons. The same sample was also studied in work on T cells in Graves' hyperthyroidism and ophthalmopathy.

The specimen comprised peripheral blood mononuclear cells (PBMCs), sampled at new diagnosis, from a patient treated with antithyroid drugs. All receptors come from a woman in her 30s with Graves disease. The CDR3 runs from the conserved cysteine through the conserved F or W. The D gene is left open where the match is weak. Expanded clones get a size class; other rows say once, few or many, or leave the size out.

V gene	D gene	J gene	clone size	CDR3 length	CDR3 protein	CDR3 DNA
TRBV12-3/TRBV12-4	NA	TRBJ1-5	many	15	CASRTGPKGSEPQHF	TGTGCCAGCAGGACCGGGCCTAAGGGGTCGGAGCCCCAGCATTTT
TRBV30	TRBD1	TRBJ1-1	NA	17	CAWSKRTGGLMNTEAFF	TGTGCCTGGAGCAAAAGGACAGGGGGCTTGATGAACACTGAAGCTTTCTTT
TRBV27	NA	TRBJ1-6	many	15	CASSLARTGSSPLHF	TGTGCCAGCAGTTTAGCCCGAACAGGAAGTTCACCCCTCCACTTT
TRBV27	TRBD1	TRBJ2-5	many	14	CASRGQALQETQYF	TGTGCCAGCAGAGGACAGGCCCTCCAAGAGACCCAGTACTTC
TRBV28	TRBD2	TRBJ2-3	many	17	CASSGWGLAGSTDTQYF	TGTGCCAGCAGTGGGTGGGGACTAGCGGGAAGCACAGATACGCAGTATTTT
TRBV10-3	TRBD1	TRBJ1-1	many	14	CAISDGQGNTEAFF	TGTGCCATCAGTGATGGACAGGGGAACACTGAAGCTTTCTTT
TRBV2	NA	TRBJ2-1	many	15	CASSLAPRSYNEQFF	TGTGCCAGCAGTTTAGCCCCCCGGTCCTACAATGAGCAGTTCTTC
TRBV7-2	TRBD1	TRBJ1-1	many	18	CASSLLGAGGRFYTEAFF	TGTGCCAGCAGCTTACTAGGAGCAGGGGGGCGTTTTTACACTGAAGCTTTCTTT
TRBV11-1	TRBD1	TRBJ1-5	many	17	CASSLPPGTGFGQPQHF	TGTGCCAGCAGCTTACCCCCCGGGACAGGGTTTGGACAGCCCCAGCATTTT
TRBV7-8	NA	TRBJ2-5	NA	15	CASSQTGARSETQYF	TGTGCCAGCAGCCAGACGGGGGCGCGGTCAGAGACCCAGTACTTC
TRBV5-1	NA	TRBJ2-3	few	15	CASSFRDLITDTQYF	TGCGCCAGCAGCTTCCGGGACTTAATCACAGATACGCAGTATTTT
TRBV6-1	NA	TRBJ2-7	many	14	CASRLGGSSYEQYF	TGTGCCAGCAGACTGGGGGGAAGCTCCTACGAGCAGTACTTC
TRBV7-3	TRBD1	TRBJ1-2	many	13	CASSSGQGVGYTF	TGTGCCAGCAGCTCCGGACAGGGGGTCGGCTACACCTTC
TRBV7-9	NA	TRBJ1-3	few	15	CASRPAGNSGNTIYF	TGTGCCAGCAGACCAGCCGGGAACTCTGGAAACACCATATATTTT
TRBV3-1	NA	TRBJ1-1	many	12	CASSQGIGGAFF	TGTGCCAGCAGCCAAGGGATAGGGGGTGCTTTCTTT
TRBV4-1	NA	TRBJ1-4	many	15	CASSPLGRREFKLFF	TGCGCCAGCAGCCCTTTGGGACGTCGCGAATTTAAACTGTTTTTT
TRBV10-3	TRBD2	TRBJ2-7	many	17	CAISGNDWTSGIHEQYF	TGTGCCATCAGTGGGAACGACTGGACTAGCGGGATCCACGAGCAGTACTTC